This TCR beta chain was recovered during a study of CD8 T cells in Susac syndrome. RNA totalling roughly 0.5 to 1 ug underwent reverse transcription with random hexamers. An immunoSEQ multiplex PCR generated amplified TCR beta CDR3 products spanning 54 Vbeta and 13 Jbeta. One entry per CDR3 protein results from TCRdb running MiXCR on the immunoSEQ multiplex PCR reads. Here the sample spans about 400,000 distinct CDR3 sequences, 75% to 90% being singletons. V lost 4 bases and J lost 3; bases outside the gene matches: 8. This CDR3 has 16 residues. Germline V gives CDR1 MNHEY, CDR2 SMNVEV (reference sequence). TCR beta sequencing covered blood CD8+ and CD4+ T cells. The patients who served as multiple sclerosis controls were treatment-naive and had stable or active relapsing-remitting disease that fulfilled the revised McDonald criteria. Isolation of CD8+ and CD4+ T cells was performed negatively, whereas enrichment of TEMRA cells was done by FACS.

The sequenced material came from CD8+ T cells from PBMCs. The gene calls are TRBV27 and TRBJ2-7, with 11 bases identical to TRBD1. This receptor was obtained from a human donor with multiple sclerosis. The CDR3 nucleotides are TGTGCCAGCAGTTGGGGGACAGGGGGAACCAGCTACGAGCAGTACTTC. Protein: CASSWGTGGTSYEQYF.